The 8 T cell receptor beta chains below come from one sample, sequenced in a study of cytomegalovirus exposure and HLA in healthy donors. The PCR used 60 Vbeta and 13 Jbeta primers. Profiling relied on immunoSEQ multiplex PCR, and the TCRdb table lists in-frame clones only, not all of them. Of 100,000 or so clones detected, about 75% appear once; the ten largest clones hold roughly 12%. Sequences were obtained from PBMCs. The receptors were gathered from a woman aged 40-49 years in good health and CMV-seropositive.

This chain uses TRBV30 with TRBJ2-2; D not resolved. V dropped 5 bases and J dropped 6 bases, with 7 bases sitting between them. The CDR3 is made up of 11 amino acids. Germline loops: CDR1 GTSNPN, CDR2 SVGIG (reference sequence). The CDR3 sequence is CAWDTAGELFF. CDR3 bases: TGTGCCTGGGACACGGCCGGGGAGCTGTTTTTT.

V usage is TRBV5-1 and J usage is TRBJ1-1; TRBD1 matches 8 bases. V gave up 1 base and J gave up 4 bases; unmatched junction bases: 3. The CDR3 consists of 14 residues. Germline V CDR1 and CDR2: SGHRS, YFSETQ. The CDR3 coding sequence is TGCGCCAGCAGCTTGCAGGGGGCTATCACTGAAGCTTTCTTT. Protein product: CASSLQGAITEAFF.

Only one count was recorded for this clone. The chain employs TRBV30 and TRBJ2-5; 12 bases are a match to TRBD1. The CDR3 loop spans 16 amino acids. The germline V gene has CDR1 GTSNPN and CDR2 SVGIG (reference sequence). The trim removed 4 bases at V and 5 bases at J, leaving 11 bases unmatched. The CDR3 sequence: CAWKTGTGGWGETQYF. Here the CDR3 DNA reads TGTGCCTGGAAAACCGGGACAGGGGGCTGGGGGGAGACCCAGTACTTC.

The chain links TRBV25-1 to TRBJ1-2; 9 positions agree with TRBD1. This CDR3 contains 13 residues. The junction had 6 bases not matched to a gene; V was cut back by 5 bases and J by 8 bases. Germline CDR1 MGHDK, CDR2 SYGVNS. This CDR3 reads CASSSDRGVGYTF. CDR3 DNA: TGTGCCAGCAGTTCCGACAGGGGGGTAGGCTACACCTTC.

This clone was seen only once. The J gene is TRBJ1-3, the V gene TRBV6-5; D remains unclear. V was cut by 6 bases and J by 0 bases, with 9 bases left in between. Germline CDR1 MNHEY, CDR2 SVGAGI. The CDR3 spans 14 residues. The CDR3 spells CASRLDISGNTIYF. CDR3 in DNA: TGTGCCAGCAGATTAGACATCTCTGGAAACACCATATATTTT.

The chain joins TRBV5-1 to TRBJ2-1, with 14 bases that match TRBD2. Trimming at V came to 6 bases and at J to 10 bases, leaving 6 bases not matched to a gene. Germline CDR1 reads SGHRS; CDR2 reads YFSETQ. CDR3 length: 14 amino acids. As DNA, the CDR3 is TGCGCCAGCACGACTAGCGGGGGGGAGGGCGAGCAGTTCTTC. Its translation is CASTTSGGEGEQFF.

To note about this clone: Mismatch with germline at one junction end may stem from a read error. V gene TRBV5-1 combines with J gene TRBJ2-1; TRBD1 agrees at 11 bases. From germline, CDR1 is SGHRS and CDR2 YFSETQ. This CDR3 region has 15 residues. CDR3 in DNA: TGCGCCAGCAGGTTGGCCGGGACAGGGGGTAATGAGCAGTTCTTC. Residues: CASRLAGTGGNEQFF.

The V call is TRBV7-6, the J call TRBJ2-5, with 7 bases fitting TRBD2. After removal of 1 base from V and 5 bases from J, the junction contained 7 bases not matched to a gene. CDR3 length: 15 amino acids. From germline, CDR1 is SGHVS and CDR2 FNYEAQ. The chain's CDR3 is CASSLGLGGGETQYF. The DNA of the CDR3 is TGTGCCAGCAGCTTAGGTCTCGGGGGAGGGGAGACCCAGTACTTC.